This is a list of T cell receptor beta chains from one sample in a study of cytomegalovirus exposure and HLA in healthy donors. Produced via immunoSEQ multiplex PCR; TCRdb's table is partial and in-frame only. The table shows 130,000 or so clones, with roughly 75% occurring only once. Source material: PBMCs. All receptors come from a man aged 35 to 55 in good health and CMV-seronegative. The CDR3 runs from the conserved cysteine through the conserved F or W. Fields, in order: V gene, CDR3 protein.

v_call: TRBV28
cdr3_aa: CASSSAQGGHNSPLHF

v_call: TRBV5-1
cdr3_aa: CASSSAGTGDEQYF

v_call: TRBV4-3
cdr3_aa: CASSQDATSATRTGELFF

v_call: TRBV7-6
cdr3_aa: CASSFRDRANNEQFF

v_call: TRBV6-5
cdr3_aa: CASRPRLPPGYEQYF

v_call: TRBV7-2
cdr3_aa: CASSLKRGLVEKLFF

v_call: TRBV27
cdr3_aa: CASSPRDRDGYTF

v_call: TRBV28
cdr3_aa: CASTRWGQAIQETQYF

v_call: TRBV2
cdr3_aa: CASSKGQGDNEQFF

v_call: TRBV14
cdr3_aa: CASTPQGPSYNEQFF

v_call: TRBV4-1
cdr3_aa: CASSPGAGAMGTEAFF

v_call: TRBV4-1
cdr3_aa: CASSQGQGTSEAFF

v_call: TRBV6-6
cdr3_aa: CASSRRGAGQPQHF

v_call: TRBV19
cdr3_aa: CASSMLSGQGLYGYTF

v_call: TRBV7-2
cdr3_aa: CASSLAGTTHNEQFF

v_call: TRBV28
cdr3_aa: CASSPGRSGNTIYF

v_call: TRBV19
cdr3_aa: CASSTDRYSNQPQHF

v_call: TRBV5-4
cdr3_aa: CASSWGGKGVHEQYF

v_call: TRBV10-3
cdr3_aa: CAIRPSEGQGKNIQYF

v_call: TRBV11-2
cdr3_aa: CASSLDIRTEATNEKLFF

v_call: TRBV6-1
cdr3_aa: CASSEGRALRNQPQHF

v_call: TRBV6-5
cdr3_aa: CASKPGLDKHEQFF

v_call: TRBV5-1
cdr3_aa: CASSLRTGATDTQYF

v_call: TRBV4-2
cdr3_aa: CASSQIPIYEQYF

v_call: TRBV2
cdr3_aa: CASSELRRAGSTDTQYF

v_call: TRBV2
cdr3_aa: CASSRSGTGGEQFF

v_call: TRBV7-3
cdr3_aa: CVPGGKAFF

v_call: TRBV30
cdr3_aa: CAWSDMGRGYEQYF

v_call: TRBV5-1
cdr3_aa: CASSLAPRGGSNGYTF

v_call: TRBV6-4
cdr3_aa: CASRRQWNTEAFF

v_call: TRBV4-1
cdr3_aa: CASSPGVGNTQYF

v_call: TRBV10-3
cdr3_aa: CAISDGSGSNQPQHF

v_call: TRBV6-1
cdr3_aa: CASNDPGHSYEQYF

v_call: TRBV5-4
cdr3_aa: CASTVGGRYEQYF

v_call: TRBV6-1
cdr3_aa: CASRVNRGRKETQYF

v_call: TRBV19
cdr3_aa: CATAGTYSTDTQYF

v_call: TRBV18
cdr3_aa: CASSSGLAGGLNTQYF

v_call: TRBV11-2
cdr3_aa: CASSSTTSGGDSSYNEQFF

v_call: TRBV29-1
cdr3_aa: CSAGPPSGAFF

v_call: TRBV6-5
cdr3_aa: CASSPNRGVSYGYTF

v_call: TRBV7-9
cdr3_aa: CASSLRGSGNTIYF

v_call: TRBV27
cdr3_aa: CASSLGTQMNTEAFF